Below are 12 T cell receptor delta chains sequenced from a single sample in a study of delta chain sequences of gamma delta T cells. TCRdb re-called the 5' RACE reads through CATT. The repertoire has some 2,400 delta-chain clones, around 6.1% of them found once; the top ten carry about 46%. Sequencing used either unsorted cells or a sorted T cell fraction (not recorded which). The source of these receptors is a human donor in good health.

This clone qualifies as medium-sized. The amino acid sequence in TCRdb belongs to a much larger clone and departs from this DNA's translation at residue 8, likely a sequencing read error; the sequence shown is translated from the DNA. The chain couples TRDV1 to TRDJ1; 13 nucleotides match TRDD3. The CDR3 length is 23 residues. The germline V gene has CDR1 TSWWSYY and CDR2 QGS. Trimming cost V 5 bases and J 4 bases; bases outside gene matches: 28. CDR3 region: CALGTTSFSYWGIRWSGGDKLIF. The CDR3 nucleotides read TGTGCTCTTGGGACTACTTCCTTTTCATACTGGGGGATACGCTGGAGTGGGGGCGATAAACTCATCTTT.

This clone was recorded at least ten times. The genes are TRDV2 and TRDJ1, with 8 bases aligning to TRDD3. The CDR3 length is 16 residues. Germline values: CDR1 GEAIGNYY, CDR2 EKD. Unmatched junction bases numbered 12, after V lost 7 bases and J lost 0 bases. CDR3 region: CACQHLGDPDTDKLIF. The CDR3 DNA is TGTGCCTGCCAACATCTGGGGGACCCTGACACCGATAAACTCATCTTT.

The chain joins TRDV2 to TRDJ1, with 9 bases matching TRDD3. Germline lookup yields CDR1 GEAIGNYY and CDR2 EKD. The CDR3 covers 21 residues. V dropped 0 bases and J dropped 0; count of bases not matched to a gene: 19. The CDR3 coding sequence is TGTGCCTGTGACACCGTTCCCCAGGGGGATACAAGAGATTCGTACACCGATAAACTCATCTTT. It translates to CACDTVPQGDTRDSYTDKLIF.

The J gene was reported as TRDJ4; the V gene went uncalled; the D call in the table, TRDD3, was not verified against the DNA. CDR3 length: 29 amino acids. The CDR3 loop reads CSGSFLGKQWYQRRVCLIRYVSCARPLIF. The CDR3 DNA sequence: TGTTCTGGTAGCTTCTTGGGGAAGCAGTGGTATCAACGCAGAGTGTGTTTGATTAGGTATGTCAGCTGTGCCAGACCCCTGATCTTT.

CDR3 coding DNA: TGTGCTCTTGGGGAACTAGTCTTTCTCCGCACGAATCCGATCCGAAATACTGGGGGACCTGTAGTCGATAAACTCATCTTT. Its translation is CALGELVFLRTNPIRNTGGPVVDKLIF. The rearrangement joins TRDV1 to TRDJ1, with 9 bases that match TRDD3. CDR1 and CDR2 (germline): TSWWSYY, QGS. Germline trimming cut 0 bases from V and 4 bases from J; bases unmatched to any gene: 39. The CDR3 contains 27 residues.

Concerning this clone itself: TCRdb pairs this DNA with a much larger clone's protein that differs at residue 8, likely a read error; the protein shown was translated from the DNA. The chain carries TRDV1 and TRDJ1; D is unclear. CDR3 length equals 13 residues. Germline CDR1 and CDR2: TSWWSYY and QGS. With 3 bases removed from V and 0 bases from J, the gap between germline ends came to 5 bases. The CDR3 DNA is TGTGCTCTTGGGGATCGGTACACCGATAAACTCATCTTT. It specifies CALGDRYTDKLIF.

Without a V gene call, the J gene is given as TRDJ1; TRDD3 is the table's D call and was not checked against the DNA. CDR3 length equals 16 residues. CDR3 region: CASVTSWGLETDKLIF. CDR3 nucleotide sequence: TGTGCTTCGGTCACCTCTTGGGGCTTGGAGACCGATAAACTCATCTTT.

This clone was observed a few times. This chain connects TRDV1 to TRDJ1; 8 nucleotides line up with TRDD3. Trimming removed 0 bases from V and 0 bases from J; junction bases left unmatched: 21. Germline V gives CDR1 TSWWSYY, CDR2 QGS. The length of the CDR3 is 22 residues. The CDR3 loop reads CALGELNKGAILGVPYTDKLIF. CDR3 nucleotide sequence: TGTGCTCTTGGGGAACTCAACAAAGGGGCCATACTGGGGGTCCCGTACACCGATAAACTCATCTTT.

CDR3 in DNA: TGTGCCTGTGACACCCTCGGACTGGGGGATACCTGGGACACCCGACAGATGTTTTTC. Residues: CACDTLGLGDTWDTRQMFF. The chain carries TRDV2 and TRDJ3; 11 bases are shared with TRDD3. V was clipped by 0 bases and J by 2 bases; unmatched bases: 5. Germline V gene sequence: CDR1 GEAIGNYY, CDR2 EKD. The CDR3 totals 19 residues.

Of note for this clone: TCRdb attributes to this sequence the protein of a much larger clone, which differs from the DNA translation at residue 21; a read error is likely, and the protein displayed is translated from the DNA. The J gene is TRDJ1, while no V gene call was made; the table assigns TRDD3, which was not confirmed against the DNA. The CDR3 has 24 amino acids. This CDR3 reads CSVLGDCAFLRAQYWAPRAHKLIF. The DNA of the CDR3 is TGTTCAGTCTTGGGGGATTGTGCCTTCCTACGGGCCCAGTACTGGGCTCCACGTGCCCATAAACTCATCTTT.

The assigned J gene is TRDJ1, but the V gene is uncalled; the D segment call TRDD3 is taken from the table without a DNA check. The CDR3 spans 27 residues. CDR3 in amino acids: CAVLGDVFHCAFLRAQYWAPRAHELIF. The DNA for the CDR3 is TGTGCTGTCTTGGGGGATGTGTTTCATTGTGCCTTCCTACGGGCCCAGTACTGGGCTCCACGTGCCCATGAACTCATTTTT.

By sample share, this clone is medium-sized. The chain couples TRDV1 to TRDJ1; D might be TRDD3 (6 bases). Germline loops: CDR1 TSWWSYY, CDR2 QGS. V shed 6 bases and J shed 0 bases, with 41 bases lying between them. The CDR3 is 24 residues long. CDR3 protein: CALGLTKRASWGFHGPFYTDKLIF. CDR3 sequence (DNA): TGTGCTCTTGGTCTTACAAAAAGGGCTAGCTGGGGCTTCCACGGCCCTTTTTACACCGATAAACTCATCTTT.